Sequencing of this TCR beta chain was carried out in a study of Ad26.COV2.S vaccination and SARS-CoV-2 variants. Looking at the study overall: Donor got 5x10^10 or 1x10^11 viral particles of Ad26.COV2.S.

Data came from immunoSEQ multiplex PCR; TCRdb stores just in-frame clones and leaves some out. Of roughly 380,000 clones listed, more than 75% were seen once; the top ten hold roughly 3.2%. The CDR3 is made up of 17 amino acids. CDR1 and CDR2 (germline): LGHDT, YNNKEL (reference sequence). With 3 bases removed from V and 0 bases from J, the gap between germline ends came to 12 bases. The treatment here: about 20 received Ad26.COV2.S at low or high dose, single or two shots; about 5 received placebo; per-sample allocation not given. The study sampled participants on day 63 after the first vaccine or placebo injection.

This receptor was identified in a person between 18 and 65 years old who received the Ad26.COV2.S COVID-19 vaccine or a placebo. This rearrangement joins TRBV3-1 (or the pseudogene TRBV3-2) to TRBJ1-6; tentatively, D is TRBD1 (6 bases). The sample here was peripheral blood, taken in a trial of Ad26.COV2.S vaccine versus placebo. Here the CDR3 DNA reads TGTGCCAGCAGCCAGGGGGGGGGCAGCTCCTATAATTCACCCCTCCACTTT. Its translation is CASSQGGGSSYNSPLHF.